This passage covers 21 T cell receptor beta chains from one sample sequenced in a study of blood T cell repertoires in COVID-19. Sequencing used immunoSEQ multiplex PCR; TCRdb keeps in-frame clones, though not all of them. The data show some 180,000 clones, 80% to 90% seen once. Sequencing was carried out using peripheral blood. These receptors all stem from a man in his sixties or seventies with active or convalescent COVID-19.

The CDR3 spells CASSLSETPANYGYTF. The CDR3 bases are TGTGCCAGCAGTTTATCAGAAACACCAGCTAACTATGGCTACACCTTC. This chain joins TRBV27 and TRBJ1-2; no definite D call. V was shortened by 0 bases and J by 0 bases, with 11 bases between the two germline ends. The germline V gene has CDR1 MNHEY and CDR2 SMNVEV (reference sequence). The CDR3 has 16 amino acids.

This clone was seen only a few times. This chain joins TRBV25-1 and TRBJ1-6; 7 bases agree with TRBD1. The length of the CDR3 is 14 residues. V shed 8 bases and J 3 bases; nucleotides not matched to a gene: 4. CDR1 and CDR2 (germline): MGHDK, SYGVNS. CDR3 coding DNA: TGTGCCAGCCGGAGGGACAGCTATAATTCACCCCTCCACTTT. The encoded protein is CASRRDSYNSPLHF.

Of note for this clone: An end of the junction differs from the germline gene, which may be a read error. The same CDR3 also results from other DNA sequences found in this sample. The chain is built from TRBV19 and TRBJ2-3; 7 bases agree with TRBD1. Germline loops: CDR1 LNHDA, CDR2 SQIVND (reference sequence). The CDR3 sequence is 14 residues long. The CDR3 spells CASSLGQSYDTQYF. The CDR3, as DNA: TGCGCCAGTAGCCTGGGACAGAGCTACGATACGCAGTATTTT.

The chain employs TRBV3-1 (or the pseudogene TRBV3-2) and TRBJ2-3; 10 nucleotides align to TRBD2. The germline CDR1 and CDR2 sequences are LGHDT and YNNKEL (reference sequence). V shed 5 bases and J 7 bases; nucleotides not matched to a gene: 21. The CDR3 runs to 19 residues. CDR3 nucleotides: TGTGCCAGCAGCAACAGGGGCGCCGGACTAGCGGTCGGCTTAAATACGCAGTATTTT. Translation gives CASSNRGAGLAVGLNTQYF.

The CDR3: CASSLRGDEKLFF. In DNA form, the CDR3 reads TGTGCCAGCAGCCTCCGGGGGGATGAAAAACTGTTTTTT. This chain uses TRBV3-1 (or the pseudogene TRBV3-2) with TRBJ1-4, with a possible D match to TRBD1 (5 bases). This CDR3 comprises 13 residues. Germline CDR1 is LGHDT and CDR2 is YNNKEL (reference sequence). V dropped 4 bases and J dropped 6 bases, with 9 bases sitting between them.

The chain carries TRBV28 and TRBJ1-6; 7 bases map to TRBD1. J gave up 7 bases and V 2 bases, and 8 bases lay outside the gene matches. The CDR3 loop spans 16 amino acids. CDR1 and CDR2 from the germline V gene are MDHEN and SYDVKM. The CDR3 DNA sequence: TGTGCCAGCAGTTTAAAATCAGGGGGTTGGAATTCACCCCTCCACTTT. Protein sequence: CASSLKSGGWNSPLHF.

This rearrangement joins TRBV12-3 or TRBV12-4 to TRBJ1-2; D uncertain. The CDR3 spans 13 residues. Between the trimmed V and J ends, which lost 7 bases and 4 bases, there was a span of 13 bases. The CDR3 DNA reads TGTGCCAGCACTCAAACAGAGTCCTATGGCTACACCTTC. Translating gives CASTQTESYGYTF.

The chain carries TRBV14 and TRBJ2-4, with D tentatively TRBD2 (5 bases). This CDR3 is 12 amino acids long. V was pared by 1 base and J by 13 bases, with 11 bases between. From germline, CDR1 is SGHDN and CDR2 FVKESK. CDR3 DNA sequence: TGTGCCAGCAGCCAAGTTCGGGGTCTCCAGTACTTC. It codes for CASSQVRGLQYF.

The table lists this clone with a few counts. The rearrangement links TRBV6-2 or TRBV6-3 to TRBJ2-1, with 8 bases lining up with TRBD1. Germline V lookup: CDR1 MNHEY, CDR2 SVGEGT. The CDR3 contains 15 residues. The junction had 4 bases not matched to a gene; V was cut back by 6 bases and J by 0 bases. The CDR3: CASSLTGGSYNEQFF. As DNA, the CDR3 is TGTGCCAGCAGCCTTACAGGGGGCTCCTACAATGAGCAGTTCTTC.

This sequence joins TRBV6-5 and TRBJ1-2, with TRBD1 matching 7 bases. Germline V CDR1 and CDR2: MNHEY, SVGAGI. This CDR3 has 14 residues. The V segment lost 2 bases and the J segment 0 bases; nucleotides outside the gene matches: 0. In DNA form, the CDR3 reads TGTGCCAGCAGTTACGGGACAGCTAACTATGGCTACACCTTC. It is translated as CASSYGTANYGYTF.

The chain is built from TRBV4-2 and TRBJ1-5; the match to TRBD1 covers 8 bases. The length of the CDR3 is 15 residues. In germline, CDR1 is LGHNA, CDR2 YNFKEQ. V lost 4 bases and J lost 5; bases outside the gene matches: 7. This chain's CDR3 is CASSPPGQGDQPQHF. The CDR3 nucleotides read TGTGCCAGCAGCCCCCCAGGACAGGGCGATCAGCCCCAGCATTTT.

The rearrangement uses TRBV19 and TRBJ2-5, with 9 positions matching TRBD1. This CDR3 is built from 16 residues. CDR1 and CDR2 (germline): LNHDA, SQIVND (reference sequence). V lost 3 bases and J lost 7; bases outside the gene matches: 12. The CDR3 sequence is CASSITAGQGIVTQYF. The CDR3 DNA reads TGTGCCAGTAGTATTACAGCCGGACAGGGGATCGTGACCCAGTACTTC. The full variable domain, in which reference TRBV19 and TRBJ2-5 provide the parts outside the CDR3, is DGGITQSPKYLFRKEGQNVTLSCEQNLNHDAMYWYRQDPGQGLRLIYYSQIVNDFQKGDIAEGYSVSREKKESFPLTVTSAQKNPTAFYLCASSITAGQGIVTQYFGPGTRLLVL.

The chain employs TRBV19 and TRBJ2-3; TRBD2 matches 9 bases. The CDR3 totals 16 residues. Trimming cost V 3 bases and J 2 bases; bases outside gene matches: 6. The germline V gene encodes CDR1 LNHDA and CDR2 SQIVND (reference sequence). The CDR3 region has the DNA TGTGCCAGTAGTATGACTCTAGCGGGGCCCACAGATACGCAGTATTTT. Amino acid sequence: CASSMTLAGPTDTQYF. Full variable domain (missing parts from reference TRBV19 and TRBJ2-3): DGGITQSPKYLFRKEGQNVTLSCEQNLNHDAMYWYRQDPGQGLRLIYYSQIVNDFQKGDIAEGYSVSREKKESFPLTVTSAQKNPTAFYLCASSMTLAGPTDTQYFGPGTRLTVL.

This chain connects TRBV19 to TRBJ1-5, with D tentatively TRBD1 (5 bases). With 7 bases removed from V and 5 bases from J, the gap between germline ends came to 12 bases. The CDR3 consists of 13 residues. The germline V gene has CDR1 LNHDA and CDR2 SQIVND (reference sequence). CDR3 sequence (DNA): TGTGCCAGTACTTCAGGGTTCTATCAGCCCCAGCATTTT. Its protein product is CASTSGFYQPQHF. Full variable domain (outside the CDR3, taken from reference TRBV19 and TRBJ1-5): DGGITQSPKYLFRKEGQNVTLSCEQNLNHDAMYWYRQDPGQGLRLIYYSQIVNDFQKGDIAEGYSVSREKKESFPLTVTSAQKNPTAFYLCASTSGFYQPQHFGDGTRLSIL.

This chain connects TRBV30 to TRBJ1-2; D is perhaps TRBD1 (5 bases). Germline lookup yields CDR1 GTSNPN and CDR2 SVGIG (reference sequence). CDR3 length equals 13 residues. V lost 3 bases to trimming and J lost 6 bases, with 14 bases between them. CDR3 nucleotides: TGTGCCTGGAGCCGGGGGTGGGGAGATGGCTACACCTTC. Its protein is CAWSRGWGDGYTF.

This chain connects TRBV6-2 or TRBV6-3 to TRBJ2-1; tentatively, D is TRBD1 (5 bases). Germline loops: CDR1 MNHEY, CDR2 SVGEGT. V lost 2 bases and J lost 12, with 11 bases in between. This CDR3 is 12 amino acids long. CDR3 region: CASSYTAGLQFF. CDR3 nucleotides: TGTGCCAGCAGTTACACAGCAGGGCTGCAGTTCTTC.

The V gene is TRBV3-1 (or the pseudogene TRBV3-2), the J gene TRBJ2-3, with 7 bases that match TRBD2. V lost 4 bases, J lost 8 bases, and 6 bases stayed unmatched. The germline CDR1 and CDR2 sequences are LGHDT and YNNKEL (reference sequence). The CDR3 has 13 amino acids. The CDR3 DNA is TGTGCCAGCAGCCTGGGGACTAAGGGTACGCAGTATTTT. Amino acids: CASSLGTKGTQYF.

The rearrangement joins TRBV7-9 to TRBJ1-2, with D unclear. The ends were cut back, 1 base at V and 3 bases at J, with 9 bases in the middle. The CDR3 runs to 14 residues. Germline lookup yields CDR1 SEHNR and CDR2 FQNEAQ (reference sequence). The CDR3 bases are TGTGCCAGCAGCTTAGTAGCGGTTGACTATGGCTACACCTTC. Amino acid sequence: CASSLVAVDYGYTF.

The chain couples TRBV19 to TRBJ1-2; TRBD1 matches 9 bases. J gave up 7 bases and V 6 bases, and 15 bases lay outside the gene matches. The CDR3 covers 16 residues. Germline lookup yields CDR1 LNHDA and CDR2 SQIVND (reference sequence). CDR3 bases: TGTGCCAGTAGCCGGGACAGGGTTTTCGGTGCGGGTGGCTACACCTTC. It codes for CASSRDRVFGAGGYTF.

CDR3 sequence: CASSYWSYEQYF. As DNA, the CDR3 is TGTGCCAGCAGTTACTGGAGCTACGAGCAGTACTTC. V gene TRBV6-2 or TRBV6-3 combines with J gene TRBJ2-7; D not resolved. Deletions cut 1 base from V and 3 bases from J, with 4 bases between. Germline V gives CDR1 MNHEY, CDR2 SVGEGT. The CDR3 runs to 12 residues.

This chain joins TRBV5-1 and TRBJ2-3; 8 bases match TRBD1. CDR1 is SGHRS, CDR2 YFSETQ, per germline. V shed 1 base and J 0 bases; nucleotides not matched to a gene: 1. The CDR3 length is 15 residues. The CDR3 nucleotides are TGCGCCAGCAGCTTGTGGACAGGGAGCACAGATACGCAGTATTTT. This sequence encodes CASSLWTGSTDTQYF.